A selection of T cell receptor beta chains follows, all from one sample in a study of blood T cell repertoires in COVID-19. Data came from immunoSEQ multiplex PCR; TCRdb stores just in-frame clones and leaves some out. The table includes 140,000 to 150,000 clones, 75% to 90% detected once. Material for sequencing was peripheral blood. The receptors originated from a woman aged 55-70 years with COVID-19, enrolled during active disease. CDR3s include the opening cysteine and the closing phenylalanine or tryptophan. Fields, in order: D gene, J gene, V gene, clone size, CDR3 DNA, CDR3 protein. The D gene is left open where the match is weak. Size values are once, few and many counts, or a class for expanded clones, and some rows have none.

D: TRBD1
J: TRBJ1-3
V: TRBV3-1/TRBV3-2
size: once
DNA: TGTGCCAGCAGCCACCTAGGACAGGGGTCTATCGGAAACACCATATATTTT
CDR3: CASSHLGQGSIGNTIYF

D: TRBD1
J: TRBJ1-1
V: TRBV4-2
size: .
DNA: TGTGCCAGCAGCCAGGACAGGGGGAACACTGAAGCTTTCTTT
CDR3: CASSQDRGNTEAFF

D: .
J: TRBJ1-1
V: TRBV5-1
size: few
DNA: TGCGCCAGCAGTTCAGGACAACCGAACACTGAAGCTTTCTTT
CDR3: CASSSGQPNTEAFF

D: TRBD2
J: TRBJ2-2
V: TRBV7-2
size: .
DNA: TGTGCCAGCAGAAGTACCGGGGGGGCAGGCGGGGAGCTGTTTTTT
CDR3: CASRSTGGAGGELFF

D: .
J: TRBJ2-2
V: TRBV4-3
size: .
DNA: TGCGCCAGCAGCCAAGATTGGCGGGCGCCCGTTAACACCGGGGAGCTGTTTTTT
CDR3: CASSQDWRAPVNTGELFF

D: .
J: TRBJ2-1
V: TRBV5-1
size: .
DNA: TGCGCCAGCAGCTTGGATGGCTATTCCGGGAATGAGCAGTTCTTC
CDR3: CASSLDGYSGNEQFF

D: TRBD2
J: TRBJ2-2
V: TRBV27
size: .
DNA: TGTGCCAGCAGTTTTACTAGCGGGGGGGCCGGGGAGCTGTTTTTT
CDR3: CASSFTSGGAGELFF

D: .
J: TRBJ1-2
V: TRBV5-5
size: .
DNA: TGTGCCAGCAGCCCGGACACAGATAACTATGGCTACACCTTC
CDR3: CASSPDTDNYGYTF

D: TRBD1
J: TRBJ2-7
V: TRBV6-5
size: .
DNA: TGTGCCAGCAGCCTCGGACAGGGGGTTCCCTACGAGCAGTACTTC
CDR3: CASSLGQGVPYEQYF

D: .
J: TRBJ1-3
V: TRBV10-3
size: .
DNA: TGTGCCATCAGGGACAGCTCTGGAAACACCATATATTTT
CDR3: CAIRDSSGNTIYF